This T cell receptor beta chain came from a study of cytomegalovirus exposure and HLA in healthy donors (dated by TCRdb to about 2017). Turning to the overall study: According to a later analysis, one platform produced both the 100 to 150 validation repertoires and the 550 to 800 repertoires of the first cohort. To predict cytomegalovirus infection status, the study combined high-throughput TCR immunosequencing, statistical association of individual TCRs with disease status, and machine learning. The aim of the study was to test whether cataloging public T cell receptors could identify signatures of past pathogen exposure. Besides the first cohort of more than 650 subjects, a separate validation cohort made up of some 110 different subjects was used. Summary of the overall study and its limitations: The study listed 150 to 200 TCR beta chains as associated with cytomegalovirus. In both the original and validation cohorts, the classifier was reported to diagnose cytomegalovirus status with high specificity and sensitivity. All 120 or so repertoires were used to score co-occurrence in the validation cohort in a later analysis, because that analysis had no HLA typing for the cohort. While some public TCRs were present in many individuals, most TCR sequences turned up only very rarely across donors. A later analysis found that TCRs clustered in the first cohort also tended to co-occur in the approximately 120 validation repertoires, with more than 90% of cluster scores above 0. Three of the identified cytomegalovirus-associated TCR beta chains were confirmed in vitro to be specific for cytomegalovirus antigens. It was suggested by the authors that the approach could potentially be generalized to other disease states and immunological phenotypes.

A remark on this clone: It has no known antigen specificity. Nothing much larger sits one base from this clone, and base qualities are not available.

The donors belonged to the validation cohort of approximately 130 subjects, which was separate from the roughly 670-subject first cohort. Receptor amplification or capture employed the immunoSEQ multiplex PCR assay. Per the original workflow: A statistical classification framework was developed to diagnose cytomegalovirus status using the catalog of TCR beta chain sequences. Here the immuneACCESS table is served through TCRdb, limited to in-frame sequences with V and J called. Missing clones are a known gap in these copies; in checked studies unresolved V genes cover under half, and the rest lacks a known reason. That table furnishes V, J and clone size, whereas the DNA furnished D and trimming. The sample contains 250,000 to 400,000 clones, around 90% of them found a single time. The leading ten clones occupy approximately 1.1% of the sample. Source material: PBMCs. This TCR was sampled from a woman aged 30 to 39 in good health and CMV-seropositive.

The nucleotide sequence reads as follows: TGTGCCAGCAGCCAGGCGCAACGGGCTGACGAGCAGTACTTC. Translated, this is CASSQAQRADEQYF. The chain is encoded by TRBV4-2 joined to TRBJ2-7, with the D segment identity uncertain. The CDR3 has 14 amino acids, counting the end cysteine and phenylalanine. Only CDR3 DNA remains: 42 bases, in frame from the first base. Trimming removed 3 bases from V and 5 bases from J, leaving 14 bases between the germline ends. Reading the germline V gene gives CDR1 LGHNA and CDR2 YNFKEQ.